The present T cell receptor (beta chain) was sequenced within a study of blood T cell repertoires in COVID-19. Study as a whole: Researchers got acute and convalescent COVID-19 samples from the United States, Italy and Spain.

Per germline, CDR1 LNHDA and CDR2 SQIVND (reference sequence). V lost 0 bases to trimming and J lost 4 bases, with 13 bases between them. The CDR3 extends over 15 amino acids. Here immunoSEQ multiplex PCR was the method, and the copy in TCRdb shows in-frame clones only, minus some. The sample records 100,000 to 150,000 clones, 85% to 90% being singletons. V gene TRBV19 combines with J gene TRBJ2-7; tentative D call: TRBD2 (5 bases). The sequence derives from a woman aged 55-75 years with COVID-19, enrolled during active disease. The sample taken for sequencing was peripheral blood. Here the CDR3 reads CASSIDTFRRYEQYF. CDR3 nucleotides: TGTGCCAGTAGTATAGATACCTTCCGGAGGTACGAGCAGTACTTC.